This is a list of T cell receptor beta chains from one sample in a study of control samples from healthy donors and cancer patients. Only in-frame clones appear in the TCRdb table, and some are missing; sequencing was by immunoSEQ multiplex PCR. The sample shows 200,000 to 250,000 clones, over 90% of them seen only once. Sequenced: blood. The receptors here all came from a man aged 45 to 65 in good health. CDR3s leave out the opening cysteine and the closing phenylalanine or tryptophan.

len: 11; j_gene: TRBJ2-2; v_gene: TRBV4-3; CDR3aa: ASSQGRGGELF
len: 8; j_gene: TRBJ2-5; v_gene: TRBV20-1; CDR3aa: SAASETQY
len: 13; j_gene: TRBJ1-3; v_gene: TRBV10-3; CDR3aa: AIRGQGISGNTIY
len: 14; j_gene: TRBJ1-5; v_gene: TRBV18; CDR3aa: ASSPAGGGADQPQH
len: 12; j_gene: TRBJ2-1; v_gene: TRBV5-1; CDR3aa: ASSFSGTDISQF
len: 12; j_gene: TRBJ2-1; v_gene: TRBV28; CDR3aa: ASSSTGRVNEQF
len: 13; j_gene: TRBJ2-5; v_gene: TRBV9; CDR3aa: ASSSRGAFDETQY
len: 10; j_gene: TRBJ1-6; v_gene: TRBV27; CDR3aa: ASRERVSPLH
len: 10; j_gene: TRBJ2-7; v_gene: TRBV30; CDR3aa: AWSTGFDEQY
len: 10; j_gene: TRBJ2-3; v_gene: TRBV9; CDR3aa: ASSAGADTQY
len: 16; j_gene: TRBJ2-3; v_gene: TRBV24-1; CDR3aa: ATSEANPGQVNTDTQY
len: 12; j_gene: TRBJ1-3; v_gene: TRBV24-1; CDR3aa: ATSSGASGNTIY
len: 13; j_gene: TRBJ1-2; v_gene: TRBV4-3; CDR3aa: ASSLRQDPNYGYT
len: 11; j_gene: TRBJ1-2; v_gene: TRBV7-9; CDR3aa: ASSLGVGYGYT
len: 13; j_gene: TRBJ1-5; v_gene: TRBV6-5; CDR3aa: ASETPGTGSRAQH
len: 13; j_gene: TRBJ1-2; v_gene: TRBV7-9; CDR3aa: ASSQGAEGMSGYT
len: 14; j_gene: TRBJ2-1; v_gene: TRBV6-1; CDR3aa: ASSEALGRTYNEQF
len: 11; j_gene: TRBJ2-3; v_gene: TRBV15; CDR3aa: ATSRDQWDTQY
len: 12; j_gene: TRBJ1-1; v_gene: TRBV28; CDR3aa: ASSLQGRGTEAF
len: 15; j_gene: TRBJ1-4; v_gene: TRBV4-2; CDR3aa: ASSQSHRGPTNEKLF
len: 16; j_gene: TRBJ1-4; v_gene: TRBV4-2; CDR3aa: ASSQDPIFVASNEKLF
len: 11; j_gene: TRBJ2-6; v_gene: TRBV3-1/TRBV3-2; CDR3aa: ASSLSGANVLT
len: 12; j_gene: TRBJ2-7; v_gene: TRBV7-9; CDR3aa: ASSFLGSSYEQY
len: 11; j_gene: TRBJ2-7; v_gene: TRBV6-6; CDR3aa: ASRGPASYEQY
len: 13; j_gene: TRBJ2-1; v_gene: TRBV9; CDR3aa: ASSADGFRYNEQF
len: 12; j_gene: TRBJ1-1; v_gene: TRBV6-5; CDR3aa: ASRIAIRDTEAF
len: 12; j_gene: TRBJ1-1; v_gene: TRBV18; CDR3aa: ASSLTTVDTEAF